This T cell receptor (beta chain) was identified during a study of shared clonotypes between healthy human individuals. The repertoire was sequenced with immunoSEQ multiplex PCR; TCRdb's copy has only in-frame clones and lacks some. The sample consists of fewer than 3 million clones, around 90% of them appearing once. Germline loops: CDR1 SGDLS, CDR2 YYNGEE. This CDR3 contains 16 residues. V was clipped by 4 bases and J by 5 bases; unmatched bases: 7. The sequencing sample was made of naive CD4+ T cells from PBMCs. As for subset: CD45RA+ positively selected. This sequence was found in a man younger than 30 in good health. Some clones in this sample may be carry-over from other donors' samples. This chain connects TRBV9 to TRBJ2-5, with 14 bases lining up with TRBD2. The CDR3 reads CASSPGTSGSGETQYF. The CDR3 DNA sequence: TGTGCCAGCAGCCCTGGGACTAGCGGGAGTGGGGAGACCCAGTACTTC. Based on the CDR3 plus reference TRBV9 and TRBJ2-5, the full variable domain is DSGVTQTPKHLITATGQRVTLRCSPRSGDLSVYWYQQSLDQGLQFLIQYYNGEERAKGNILERFSAQQFPDLHSELNLSSLELGDSALYFCASSPGTSGSGETQYFGPGTRLLVL.